The present T cell receptor beta chain was sequenced within a study of blood T cells in healthy people across ages. Trimming cost V 3 bases and J 1 base; bases outside gene matches: 5. The germline CDR1 and CDR2 sequences are SGHRS and YFSETQ. This CDR3 is built from 15 residues. Using a J-beta primer mix together with a sample-barcoded 5' primer, a second PCR was run for roughly 7 to 12 cycles. TCRdb processed the 5' RACE reads anew with MiXCR; each CDR3 protein has one entry. The profile shows 1.5 million to 2 million distinct CDR3 sequences, about 50% of them singletons. Donor samples were obtained from healthy Caucasian individuals from Russia, aged about 6 to 95. Study-wide results and limits: Diversity of TCR beta correlated strongly with naive T cell percentage.

On this clonotype: What it recognizes is unknown.

The sample taken for sequencing was blood. The chain links TRBV5-1 to TRBJ1-1; TRBD1 agrees at 8 bases. The receptor's source is a woman aged 40-49 years in good health. CDR3 nucleotides: TGCGCCAGCAGCTCGGGACAGGTTAGGAACACTGAAGCTTTCTTT. Residues: CASSSGQVRNTEAFF.